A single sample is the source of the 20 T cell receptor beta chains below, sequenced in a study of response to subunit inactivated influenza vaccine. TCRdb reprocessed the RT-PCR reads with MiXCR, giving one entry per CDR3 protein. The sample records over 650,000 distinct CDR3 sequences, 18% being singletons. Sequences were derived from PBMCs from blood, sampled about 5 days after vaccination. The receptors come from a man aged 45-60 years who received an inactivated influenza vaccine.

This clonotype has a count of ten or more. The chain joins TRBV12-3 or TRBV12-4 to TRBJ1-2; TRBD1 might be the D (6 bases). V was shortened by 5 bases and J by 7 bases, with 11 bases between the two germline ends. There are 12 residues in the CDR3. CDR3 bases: TGTGCCAGCAGTACAGGGTTCCGTGGCTACACCTTC. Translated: CASSTGFRGYTF.

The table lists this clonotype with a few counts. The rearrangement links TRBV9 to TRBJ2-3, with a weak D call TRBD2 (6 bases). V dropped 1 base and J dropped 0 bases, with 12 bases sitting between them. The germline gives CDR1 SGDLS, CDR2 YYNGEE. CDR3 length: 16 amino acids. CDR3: CASSVIGGLSTDTQYF. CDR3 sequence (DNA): TGTGCCAGCAGCGTAATTGGGGGACTCAGCACAGATACGCAGTATTTT.

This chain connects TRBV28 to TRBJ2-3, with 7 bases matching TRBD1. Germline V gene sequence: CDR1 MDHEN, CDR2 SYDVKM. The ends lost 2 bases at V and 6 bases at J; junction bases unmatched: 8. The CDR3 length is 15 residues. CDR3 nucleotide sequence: TGTGCCAGCAGTTTAACGCAGGGGGTGTTGGATACGCAGTATTTT. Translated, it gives CASSLTQGVLDTQYF.

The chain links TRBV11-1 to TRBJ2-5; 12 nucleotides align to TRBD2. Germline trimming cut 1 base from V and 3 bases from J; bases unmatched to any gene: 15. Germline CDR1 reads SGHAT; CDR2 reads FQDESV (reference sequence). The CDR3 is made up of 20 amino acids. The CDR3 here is CASSLEKLGLAGPAKETQYF. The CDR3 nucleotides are TGTGCCAGCAGCTTAGAGAAATTAGGACTAGCGGGACCTGCAAAAGAGACCCAGTACTTC. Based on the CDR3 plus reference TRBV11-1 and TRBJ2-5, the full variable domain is EAEVAQSPRYKITEKSQAVAFWCDPISGHATLYWYRQILGQGPELLVQFQDESVVDDSQLPKDRFSAERLKGVDSTLKIQPAELGDSAMYLCASSLEKLGLAGPAKETQYFGPGTRLLVL.

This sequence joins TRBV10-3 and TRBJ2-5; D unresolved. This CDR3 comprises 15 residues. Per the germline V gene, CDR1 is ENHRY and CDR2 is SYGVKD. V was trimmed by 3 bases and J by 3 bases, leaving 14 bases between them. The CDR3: CAISDRRDGEETQYF. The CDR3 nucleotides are TGTGCCATCAGTGACAGGCGAGACGGAGAAGAGACCCAGTACTTC.

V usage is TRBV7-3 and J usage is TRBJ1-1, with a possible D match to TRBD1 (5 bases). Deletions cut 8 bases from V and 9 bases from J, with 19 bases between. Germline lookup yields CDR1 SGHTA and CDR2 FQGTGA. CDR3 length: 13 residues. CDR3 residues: CASLDWIQEKAFF. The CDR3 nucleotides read TGTGCCAGCCTCGATTGGATACAGGAGAAAGCTTTCTTT.

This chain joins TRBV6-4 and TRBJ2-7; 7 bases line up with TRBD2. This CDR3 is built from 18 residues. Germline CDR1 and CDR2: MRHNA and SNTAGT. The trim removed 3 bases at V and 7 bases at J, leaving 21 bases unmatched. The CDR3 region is CASSEAGENCTSFCEQYF. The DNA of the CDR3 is TGTGCCAGCAGTGAGGCGGGAGAAAATTGCACGTCCTTCTGTGAGCAGTACTTC.

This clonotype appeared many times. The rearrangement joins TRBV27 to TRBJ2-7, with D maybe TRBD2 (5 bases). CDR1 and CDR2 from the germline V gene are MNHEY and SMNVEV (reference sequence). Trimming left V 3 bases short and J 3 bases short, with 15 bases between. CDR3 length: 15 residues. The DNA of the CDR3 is TGTGCCAGCAGTTTTATTGCGGGTGAGATCTACGAGCAGTACTTC. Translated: CASSFIAGEIYEQYF.

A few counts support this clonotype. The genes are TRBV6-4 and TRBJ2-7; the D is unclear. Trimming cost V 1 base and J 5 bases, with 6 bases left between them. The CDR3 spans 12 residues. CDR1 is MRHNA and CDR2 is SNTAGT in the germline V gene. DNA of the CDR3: TGTGCCAGCAGTGACTACCGCGACGAGCAGTACTTC. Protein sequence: CASSDYRDEQYF.

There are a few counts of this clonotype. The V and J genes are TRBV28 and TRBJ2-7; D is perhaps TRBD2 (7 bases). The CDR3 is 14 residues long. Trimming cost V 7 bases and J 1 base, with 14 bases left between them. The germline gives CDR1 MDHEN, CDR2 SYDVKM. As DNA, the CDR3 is TGTGCCAGCAATACCGCGGGGGCATCCTACGAGCAGTACTTC. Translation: CASNTAGASYEQYF.

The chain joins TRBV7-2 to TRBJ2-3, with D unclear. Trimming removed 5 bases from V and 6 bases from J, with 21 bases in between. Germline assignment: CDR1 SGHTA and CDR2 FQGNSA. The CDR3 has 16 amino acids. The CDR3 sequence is CASSLAPANSVDTQYF. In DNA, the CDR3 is TGTGCCAGCAGCCTGGCCCCGGCTAACTCAGTGGATACGCAGTATTTT.

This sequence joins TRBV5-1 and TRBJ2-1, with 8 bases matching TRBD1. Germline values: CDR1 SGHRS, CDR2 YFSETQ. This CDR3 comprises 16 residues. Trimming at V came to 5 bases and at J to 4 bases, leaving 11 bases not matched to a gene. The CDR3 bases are TGCGCCAGCAGTATTGACACAGGGGGAGGTTACAATGAGCAGTTCTTC. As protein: CASSIDTGGGYNEQFF.

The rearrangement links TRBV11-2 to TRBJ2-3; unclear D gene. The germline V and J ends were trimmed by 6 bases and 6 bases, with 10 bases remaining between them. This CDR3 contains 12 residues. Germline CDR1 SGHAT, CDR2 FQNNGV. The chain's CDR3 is CASRPVGDTQYF. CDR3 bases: TGTGCCAGCAGGCCCGTTGGCGATACGCAGTATTTT. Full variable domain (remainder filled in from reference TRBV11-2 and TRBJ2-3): EAGVAQSPRYKIIEKRQSVAFWCNPISGHATLYWYQQILGQGPKLLIQFQNNGVVDDSQLPKDRFSAERLKGVDSTLKIQPAKLEDSAVYLCASRPVGDTQYFGPGTRLTVL.

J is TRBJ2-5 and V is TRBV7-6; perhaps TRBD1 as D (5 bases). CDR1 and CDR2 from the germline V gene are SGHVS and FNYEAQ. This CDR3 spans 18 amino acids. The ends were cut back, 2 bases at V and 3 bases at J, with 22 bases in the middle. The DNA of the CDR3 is TGTGCCAGCAGCTTATTATATTCGGGCAGGGCCTTAGAAGAGACCCAGTACTTC. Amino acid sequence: CASSLLYSGRALEETQYF.

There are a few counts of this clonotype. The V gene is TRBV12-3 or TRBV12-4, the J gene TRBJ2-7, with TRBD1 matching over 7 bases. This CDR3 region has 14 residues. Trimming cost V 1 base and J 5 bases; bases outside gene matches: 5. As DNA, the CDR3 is TGTGCCAGCAGTTTAGGGACAGGCTTCCACGAGCAGTACTTC. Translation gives CASSLGTGFHEQYF.

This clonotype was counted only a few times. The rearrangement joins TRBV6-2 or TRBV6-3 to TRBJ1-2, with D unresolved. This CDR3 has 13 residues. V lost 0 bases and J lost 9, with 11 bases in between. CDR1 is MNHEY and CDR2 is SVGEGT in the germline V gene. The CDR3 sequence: CASSYSRGRSYTF. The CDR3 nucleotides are TGTGCCAGCAGTTACTCGAGAGGGAGGAGCTACACCTTC.

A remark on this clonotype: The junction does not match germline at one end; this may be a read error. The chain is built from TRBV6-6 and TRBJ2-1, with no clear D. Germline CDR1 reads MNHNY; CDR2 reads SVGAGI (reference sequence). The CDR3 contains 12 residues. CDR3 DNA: TGTGCCAGCAGTTTTCTGAAAAATGAGCAGTTCTTT. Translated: CASSFLKNEQFF.

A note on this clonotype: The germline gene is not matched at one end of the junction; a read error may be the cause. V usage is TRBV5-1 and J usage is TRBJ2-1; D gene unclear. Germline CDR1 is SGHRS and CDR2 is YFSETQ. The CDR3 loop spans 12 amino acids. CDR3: CASSYSYNEQCF. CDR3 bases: TGCGCCAGCAGCTACTCCTACAATGAGCAGTGCTTC.

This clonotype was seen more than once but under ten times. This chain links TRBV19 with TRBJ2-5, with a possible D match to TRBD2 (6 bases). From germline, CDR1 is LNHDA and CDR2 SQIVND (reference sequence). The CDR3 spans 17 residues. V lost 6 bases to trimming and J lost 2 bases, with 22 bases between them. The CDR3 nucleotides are TGTGCCAGTAGCAGCGGGTTTGGGGTAATACTGCAAGAGACCCAGTACTTC. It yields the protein CASSSGFGVILQETQYF.

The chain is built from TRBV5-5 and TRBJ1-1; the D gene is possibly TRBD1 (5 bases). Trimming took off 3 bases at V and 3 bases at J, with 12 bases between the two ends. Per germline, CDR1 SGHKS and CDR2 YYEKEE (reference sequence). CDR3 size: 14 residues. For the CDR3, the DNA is TGTGCCAGCAGCTATCTCGGAGGGGACACTGAAGCTTTCTTT. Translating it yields CASSYLGGDTEAFF.